This T cell receptor (beta chain) stems from a study of PD-L1 blockade in urothelial cancer. As for the study in general: Beginning in the mid-2010s, patients received atezolizumab, given as 1,200 mg intravenously every 3 weeks. Patients had received 0 to 3 prior chemotherapy regimens.

The time point was: pretreatment peripheral blood. This clone was picked up a small number of times. Assay used: immunoSEQ multiplex PCR; TCRdb lists only in-frame clones, some missing. The sample holds around 63,000 clones, 80% to 90% seen once. The germline CDR1 and CDR2 sequences are MNHEY and SMNVEV (reference sequence). V was cut by 6 bases and J by 7 bases, with 19 bases left in between. The CDR3 is 14 amino acids. Here the sequenced sample was PBMCs, taken around atezolizumab (anti-PD-L1) treatment. This sequence joins TRBV27 and TRBJ2-7; tentatively, D is TRBD2 (6 bases). This clonotype was obtained from a man between 65 and 79 years old with urothelial cancer. The chain's CDR3 is CASRRDFESSEQYF. Here the CDR3 DNA reads TGTGCCAGCAGACGGGACTTCGAATCCTCGGAGCAGTACTTC.